This TCR beta chain appears in the sequencing data of a study of blood T cell repertoires in COVID-19. Overall study context: Italy, Spain and the United States were the sources of the convalescent and acute COVID-19 samples.

Produced via immunoSEQ multiplex PCR; TCRdb's table is partial and in-frame only. The table includes under 200,000 clones, 86% detected once. There are 13 residues in the CDR3. After removal of 5 bases from V and 5 bases from J, the junction contained 5 bases not matched to a gene. Sample: PBMCs or T cells enriched from blood (not recorded which). This TCR was sampled from a man in his forties with acute COVID-19. The chain combines TRBV12-3 or TRBV12-4 with TRBJ2-5, with TRBD2 matching 7 bases. This chain's CDR3 is CASSPSGRETQYF. The CDR3 DNA is TGTGCCAGCAGTCCTAGCGGACGGGAGACCCAGTACTTC.